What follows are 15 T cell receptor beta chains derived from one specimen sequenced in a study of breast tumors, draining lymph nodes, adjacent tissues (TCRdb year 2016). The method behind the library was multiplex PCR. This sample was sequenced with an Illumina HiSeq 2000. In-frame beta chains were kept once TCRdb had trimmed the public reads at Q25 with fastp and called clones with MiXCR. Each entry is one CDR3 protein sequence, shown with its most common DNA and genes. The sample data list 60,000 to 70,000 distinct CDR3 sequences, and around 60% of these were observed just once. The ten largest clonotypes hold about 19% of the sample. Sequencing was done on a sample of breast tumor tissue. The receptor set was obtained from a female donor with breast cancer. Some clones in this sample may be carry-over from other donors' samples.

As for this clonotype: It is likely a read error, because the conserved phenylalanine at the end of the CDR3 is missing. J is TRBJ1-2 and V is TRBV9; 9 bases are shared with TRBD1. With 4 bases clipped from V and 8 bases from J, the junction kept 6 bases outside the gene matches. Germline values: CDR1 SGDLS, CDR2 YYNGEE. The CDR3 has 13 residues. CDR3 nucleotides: TGTGCCAGCAGCTCCACAGGGGGCTCGGGCTACACCTCC. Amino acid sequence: CASSSTGGSGYTS.

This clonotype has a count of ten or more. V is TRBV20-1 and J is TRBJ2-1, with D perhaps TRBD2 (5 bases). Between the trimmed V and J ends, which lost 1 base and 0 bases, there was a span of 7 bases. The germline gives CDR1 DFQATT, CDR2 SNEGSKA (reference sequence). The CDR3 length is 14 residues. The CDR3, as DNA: TGCAGTGCTAGAGGAGGGCGCTCCTACAATGAGCAGTTCTTC. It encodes CSARGGRSYNEQFF.

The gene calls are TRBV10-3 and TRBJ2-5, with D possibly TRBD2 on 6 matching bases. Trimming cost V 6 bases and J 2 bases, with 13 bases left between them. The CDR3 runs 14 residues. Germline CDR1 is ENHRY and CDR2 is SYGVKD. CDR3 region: CAISTGSSQETQYF. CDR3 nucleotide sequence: TGTGCCATCAGCACCGGGAGTAGTCAAGAGACCCAGTACTTC.

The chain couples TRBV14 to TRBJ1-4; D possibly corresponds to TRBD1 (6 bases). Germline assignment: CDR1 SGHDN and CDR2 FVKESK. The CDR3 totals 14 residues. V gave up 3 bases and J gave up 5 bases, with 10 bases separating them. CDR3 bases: TGTGCCAGCAGCCACCAGGGGAGAAATGAAAAACTGTTTTTT. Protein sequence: CASSHQGRNEKLFF. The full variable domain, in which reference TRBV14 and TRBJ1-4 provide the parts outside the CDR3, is EAGVTQFPSHSVIEKGQTVTLRCDPISGHDNLYWYRRVMGKEIKFLLHFVKESKQDESGMPNNRFLAERTGGTYSTLKVQPAELEDSGVYFCASSHQGRNEKLFFGSGTQLSVL.

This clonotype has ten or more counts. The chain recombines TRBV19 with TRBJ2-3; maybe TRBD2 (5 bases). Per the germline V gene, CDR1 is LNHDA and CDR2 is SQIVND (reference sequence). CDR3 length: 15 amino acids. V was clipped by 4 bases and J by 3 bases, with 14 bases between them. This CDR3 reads CASSRRAGVTDTQYF. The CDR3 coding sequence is TGTGCCAGTAGTAGAAGGGCCGGGGTGACAGATACGCAGTATTTT.

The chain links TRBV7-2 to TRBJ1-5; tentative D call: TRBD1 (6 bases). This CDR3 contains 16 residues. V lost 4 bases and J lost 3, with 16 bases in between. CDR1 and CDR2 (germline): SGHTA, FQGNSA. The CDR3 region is CASSSGQPALNQPQHF. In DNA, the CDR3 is TGTGCCAGCAGCTCCGGACAGCCGGCCCTCAATCAGCCCCAGCATTTT. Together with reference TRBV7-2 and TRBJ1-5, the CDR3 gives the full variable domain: GAGVSQSPSNKVTEKGKDVELRCDPISGHTALYWYRQSLGQGLEFLIYFQGNSAPDKSGLPSDRFSAERTGGSVSTLTIQRTQQEDSAVYLCASSSGQPALNQPQHFGDGTRLSIL.

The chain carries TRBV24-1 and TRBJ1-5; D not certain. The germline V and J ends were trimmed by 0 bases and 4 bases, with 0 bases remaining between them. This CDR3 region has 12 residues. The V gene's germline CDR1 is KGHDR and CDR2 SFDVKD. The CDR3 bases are TGTGCCACCAGTGATTTGAATCAGCCCCAGCATTTT. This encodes CATSDLNQPQHF.

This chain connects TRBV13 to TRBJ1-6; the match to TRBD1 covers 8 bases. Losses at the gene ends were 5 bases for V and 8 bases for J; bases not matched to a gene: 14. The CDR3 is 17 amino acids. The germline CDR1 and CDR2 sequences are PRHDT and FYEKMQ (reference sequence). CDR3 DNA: TGTGCCAGCAGCCGCAATCCGAGGACAGGGATAGATTCACCCCTCCACTTT. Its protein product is CASSRNPRTGIDSPLHF.

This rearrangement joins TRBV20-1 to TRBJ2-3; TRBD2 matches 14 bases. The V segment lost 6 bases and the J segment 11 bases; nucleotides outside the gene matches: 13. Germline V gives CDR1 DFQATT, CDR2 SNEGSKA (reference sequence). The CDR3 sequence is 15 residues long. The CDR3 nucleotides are TGCAGTGCATTGCGACTAGCGGGAGGGCCTAATGAGCAGTATTTT. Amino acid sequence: CSALRLAGGPNEQYF.

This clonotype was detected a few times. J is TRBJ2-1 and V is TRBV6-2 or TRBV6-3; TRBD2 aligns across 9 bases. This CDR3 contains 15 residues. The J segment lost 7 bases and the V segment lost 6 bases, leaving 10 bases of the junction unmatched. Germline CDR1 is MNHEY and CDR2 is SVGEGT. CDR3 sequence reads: CASRRTGTSFNEQFF. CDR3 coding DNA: TGTGCCAGCAGGCGGACCGGGACTAGCTTTAATGAGCAGTTCTTC.

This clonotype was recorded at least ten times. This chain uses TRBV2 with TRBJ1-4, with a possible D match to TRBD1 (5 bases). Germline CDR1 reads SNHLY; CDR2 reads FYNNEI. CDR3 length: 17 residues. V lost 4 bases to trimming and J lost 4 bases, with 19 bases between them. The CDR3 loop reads CASSGGGRGLLNEKLFF. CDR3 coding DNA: TGTGCCAGCAGTGGGGGCGGCAGAGGCCTACTTAATGAAAAACTGTTTTTT.

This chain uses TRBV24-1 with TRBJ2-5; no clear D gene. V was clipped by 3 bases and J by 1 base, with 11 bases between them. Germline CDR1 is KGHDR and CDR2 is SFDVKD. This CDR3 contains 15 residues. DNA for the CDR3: TGTGCCACCAGTGATAAACAAGTAGGCCAAGAGACCCAGTACTTC. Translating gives CATSDKQVGQETQYF.

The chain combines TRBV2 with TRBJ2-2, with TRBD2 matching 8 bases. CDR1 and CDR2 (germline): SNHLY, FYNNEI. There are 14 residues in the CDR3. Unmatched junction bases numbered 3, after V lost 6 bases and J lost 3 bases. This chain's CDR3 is CASRAGGYTGELFF. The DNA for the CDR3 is TGTGCCAGCAGGGCGGGGGGTTACACCGGGGAGCTGTTTTTT.

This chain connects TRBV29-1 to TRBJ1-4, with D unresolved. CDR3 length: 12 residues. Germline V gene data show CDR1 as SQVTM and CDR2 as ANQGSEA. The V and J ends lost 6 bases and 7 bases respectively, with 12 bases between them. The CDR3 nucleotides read TGCAGCGTAAGGGAGGGCGCTGAAAAACTGTTTTTT. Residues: CSVREGAEKLFF.

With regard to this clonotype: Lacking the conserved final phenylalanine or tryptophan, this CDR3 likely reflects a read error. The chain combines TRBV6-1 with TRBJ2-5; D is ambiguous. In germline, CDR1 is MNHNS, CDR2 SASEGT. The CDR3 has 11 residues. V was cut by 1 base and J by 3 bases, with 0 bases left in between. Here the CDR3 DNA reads TGTGCCAGCAGTGAAGAAGAGACCCAGTACCTC. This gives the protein CASSEEETQYL.